This T cell receptor beta chain was found in a study of blood T cell repertoires in COVID-19. About the study: Spain, Italy and the United States supplied samples that represented acute and convalescent COVID-19. From T cells, B-cell-depleted T cells, or PBMCs came the material, which was cDNA or gDNA.

In the authors' methods: Counts of nucleated cells, estimated from reference gene primer amplification, were obtained. Repertoires were generated with immunoSEQ multiplex PCR, while TCRdb's copy carries only in-frame clones and drops some. Clonal size and the V and J genes are those of that table, whereas D and trimming came from the DNA. The table lists approximately 62,000 clones, 85% to 90% of them singletons. CDR3 size: 17 residues. Germline V gene sequence: CDR1 SGHTA, CDR2 FQGTGA. V dropped 1 base and J dropped 7 bases, with 20 bases sitting between them. The chain combines TRBV7-3 with TRBJ2-1; D is possibly TRBD2 (5 bases). Sequenced: peripheral blood. The clonotype was recovered from a man aged 60 to 69 with acute or convalescent COVID-19. DNA of the CDR3: TGTGCCAGCAGCTTAAACCCCCTAGAGGGCACCGGGAATGAGCAGTTCTTC. Protein: CASSLNPLEGTGNEQFF. Supplemented by reference TRBV7-3 and TRBJ2-1, the full variable domain reads GAGVSQTPSNKVTEKGKYVELRCDPISGHTALYWYRQSLGQGPEFLIYFQGTGAADDSGLPNDRFFAVRPEGSVSTLKIQRTERGDSAVYLCASSLNPLEGTGNEQFFGPGTRLTVL.